This T cell receptor beta chain was captured in a study of cytomegalovirus exposure and HLA in healthy donors. Study-wide results and caveats: Further analysis, carried out later, found HLA-associated TCR beta chains more clonally expanded than equally common other chains. The authors later found most CMV-associated TCR beta chains appeared HLA-restricted. Analysis performed later found over 15,000 TCR beta sequences associated with HLA alleles at 0.05 false discovery rate. Available immune exposure information was restricted to CMV serostatus only.

In germline, CDR1 is MNHEY, CDR2 SVGAGI. Germline trimming cut 5 bases from V and 2 bases from J; bases unmatched to any gene: 1. The CDR3 loop spans 14 amino acids. Note on this clone: What it binds is not known.

The study ran its PCR with 60 Vbeta and 13 Jbeta primers. Sequencing was performed with immunoSEQ multiplex PCR; in TCRdb, only in-frame clones are kept and a portion is missing. The top ten clones hold 1.5% to 2% of a sample with 150,000 or so clones, 73% of them seen once. The chain links TRBV6-5 to TRBJ2-3, with 10 bases that match TRBD2. The clonotype was recovered from a woman aged 18-35 years in good health and CMV-seronegative. The sequencing sample was made of PBMCs. The CDR3 DNA reads TGTGCCAGCAGTAGCGGGAGGGCCACAGATACGCAGTATTTT. It codes for CASSSGRATDTQYF.